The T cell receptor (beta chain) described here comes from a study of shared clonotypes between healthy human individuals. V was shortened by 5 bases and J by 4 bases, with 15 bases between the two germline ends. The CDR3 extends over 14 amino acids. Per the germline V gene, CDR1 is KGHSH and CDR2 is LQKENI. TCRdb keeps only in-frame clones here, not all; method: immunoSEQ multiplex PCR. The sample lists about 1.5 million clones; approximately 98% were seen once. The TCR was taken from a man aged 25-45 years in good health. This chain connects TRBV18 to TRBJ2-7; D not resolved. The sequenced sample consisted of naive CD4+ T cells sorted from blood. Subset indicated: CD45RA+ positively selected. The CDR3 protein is CASSSARINYEQYF. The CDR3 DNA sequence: TGTGCCAGCTCATCAGCGCGCATAAATTACGAGCAGTACTTC.